Shown below are 2 T cell receptor beta chains from a single sample sequenced in a study of cytomegalovirus exposure and HLA in healthy donors. PCR was performed using 60 Vbeta and 13 Jbeta primers. The repertoire was sequenced with immunoSEQ multiplex PCR; TCRdb's copy has only in-frame clones and lacks some. Among over 55,000 clones listed, approximately 63% were seen once. The specimen sequenced was PBMCs. The source of these receptors is a woman in her forties or fifties in good health and CMV-seropositive.

This chain links TRBV29-1 with TRBJ2-2; 14 bases are a match to TRBD2. The CDR3 has 16 amino acids. Trimming removed 5 bases from V and 5 bases from J; junction bases left unmatched: 7. Germline values: CDR1 SQVTM, CDR2 ANQGSEA. CDR3 sequence: CSVPGLAGEVTGELFF. CDR3 nucleotides: TGCAGCGTTCCGGGACTAGCGGGGGAAGTTACCGGGGAGCTGTTTTTT.

This sequence joins TRBV21-1 and TRBJ2-4; the D call of TRBD1 is as the table states it, not checked on the DNA. TRBV21-1 is an annotated pseudogene. CDR3 length equals 16 residues. The CDR3 protein is CASSKRNSLAKNIQYF. Written as DNA, the CDR3 is TGTGCCAGCAGCAAAAGAAACAGCCTAGCCAAAAACATTCAGTACTTC.